The present entry profiles one T cell receptor (beta chain) with its context. This record belongs to a study of T cell changes during pregnancy in multiple sclerosis. This CDR3 contains 9 residues. Generated by immunoSEQ multiplex PCR, the TCRdb table keeps only in-frame clones and is missing some. The table lists fewer than 140,000 clones, under 95% of them singletons. Sequencing was performed on peripheral blood, taken after pregnancy. This TCR derives from a female donor with multiple sclerosis, enrolled in a pregnancy study. The chain employs TRBV12-2 and TRBJ1-5. TRBV12-2 has pseudogene status. The CDR3: CASRPAEDF. DNA of the CDR3: TGTGCAAGTCGCCCCGCCGAGGATTTT.